This paragraph covers one T cell receptor (beta chain) sequence. Its target is not known. This CDR3 comprises 15 residues. The germline CDR1 and CDR2 sequences are MNHEY and SMNVEV (reference sequence). Trimming took off 4 bases at V and 0 bases at J, with 13 bases between the two ends. These data originate in a study of cytomegalovirus exposure and HLA in healthy donors. Whole-study findings and limits: A previous analysis found most TCR beta V segments productive roughly 87% or roughly 30% of the time.

This PCR relied on a set of 60 Vbeta primers and 13 Jbeta primers. Libraries were prepared by immunoSEQ multiplex PCR; TCRdb keeps only in-frame clonotypes and omits some of them. The repertoire table contains approximately 100,000 clones. The chain links TRBV27 to TRBJ2-7; maybe TRBD1 (6 bases). Sequencing was done on a sample of PBMCs. This TCR came from a man aged 50 to 59 in good health and CMV-seronegative. The CDR3 nucleotides are TGTGCCAGCAGTTCCGGGACACCTAGCTCCTACGAGCAGTACTTC. This encodes CASSSGTPSSYEQYF.